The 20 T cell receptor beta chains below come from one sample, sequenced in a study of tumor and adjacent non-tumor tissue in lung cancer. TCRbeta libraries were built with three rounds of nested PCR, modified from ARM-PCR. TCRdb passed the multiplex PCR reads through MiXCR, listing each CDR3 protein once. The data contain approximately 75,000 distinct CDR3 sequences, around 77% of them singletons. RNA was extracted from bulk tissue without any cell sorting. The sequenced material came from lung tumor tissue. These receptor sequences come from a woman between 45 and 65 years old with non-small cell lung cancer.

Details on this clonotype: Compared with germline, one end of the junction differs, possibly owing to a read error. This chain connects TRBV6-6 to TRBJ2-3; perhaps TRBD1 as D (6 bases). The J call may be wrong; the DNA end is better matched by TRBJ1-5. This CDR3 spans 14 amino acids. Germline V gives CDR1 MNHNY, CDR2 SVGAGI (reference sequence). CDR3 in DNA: TGTGCCGGCAGTGTCCAGGGACACACAGATACGCAGCATTTT. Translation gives CAGSVQGHTDTQHF.

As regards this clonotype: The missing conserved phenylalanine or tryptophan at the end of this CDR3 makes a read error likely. The CDR3 DNA is TGTGCCAGCAGTTTTAGGGACAGGACTAGCGGGAGAATTCCCATCGGGGAGCTGTTTTAT. Residues: CASSFRDRTSGRIPIGELFY. V is TRBV12-3 or TRBV12-4 and J is TRBJ2-2; 13 nucleotides line up with TRBD2. The CDR3 spans 20 residues. V trimming: 3 bases; J trimming: 7 bases; junction bases outside the gene matches: 17.

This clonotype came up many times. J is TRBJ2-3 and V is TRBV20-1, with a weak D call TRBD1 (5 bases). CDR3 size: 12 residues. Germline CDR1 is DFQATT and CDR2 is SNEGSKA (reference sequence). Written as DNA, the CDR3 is TGCAGCCTATCGCAAGGGGCAGATACGCAGTATTTT. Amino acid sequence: CSLSQGADTQYF.

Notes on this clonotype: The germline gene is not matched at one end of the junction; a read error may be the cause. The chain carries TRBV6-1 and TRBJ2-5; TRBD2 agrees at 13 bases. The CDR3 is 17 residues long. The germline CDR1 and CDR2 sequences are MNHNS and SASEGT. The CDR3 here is CASRYAGGTSGVETHYF. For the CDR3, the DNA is TGTGCCAGCAGATACGCGGGAGGGACTAGCGGGGTTGAGACCCACTACTTC.

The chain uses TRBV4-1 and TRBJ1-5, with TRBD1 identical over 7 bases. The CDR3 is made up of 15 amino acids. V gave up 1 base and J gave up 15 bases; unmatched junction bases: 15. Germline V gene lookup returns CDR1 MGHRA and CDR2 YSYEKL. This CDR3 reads CASSQVTGSNQPLHF. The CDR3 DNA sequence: TGCGCCAGCAGCCAAGTGACAGGGAGCAATCAGCCACTGCATTTT.

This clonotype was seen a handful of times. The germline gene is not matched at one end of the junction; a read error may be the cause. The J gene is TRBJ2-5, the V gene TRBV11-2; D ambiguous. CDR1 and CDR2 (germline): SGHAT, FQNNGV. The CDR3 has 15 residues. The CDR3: CASRPEVGVQETQYF. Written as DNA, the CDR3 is TGTGCCAGCAGGCCCGAAGTGGGCGTCCAAGAGACCCAATACTTC.

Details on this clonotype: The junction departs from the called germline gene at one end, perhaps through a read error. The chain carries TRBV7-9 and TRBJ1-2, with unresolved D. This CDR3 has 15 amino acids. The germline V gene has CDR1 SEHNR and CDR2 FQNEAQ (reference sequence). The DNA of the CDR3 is TGTGCCAACAGCTTTAGGCCCGGACTTAGTTATGGCTACACCTTC. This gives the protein CANSFRPGLSYGYTF.

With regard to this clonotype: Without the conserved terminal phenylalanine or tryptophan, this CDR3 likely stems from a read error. DNA of the CDR3: TGTGACAGCAGCTACATCAGACTAGAGCAGTACATC. This gives the protein CDSSYIRLEQYI. The chain uses TRBV6-1 and TRBJ2-7, with D tentatively TRBD2 (5 bases). Germline assignment: CDR1 MNHNS and CDR2 SASEGT. CDR3 length: 12 residues.

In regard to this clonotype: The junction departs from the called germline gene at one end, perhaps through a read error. CDR3 residues: CVSCFRVSGNTIYF. The CDR3, as DNA: TGTGTCAGCTGTTTTAGGGTCTCTGGAAACACCATATATTTT. The chain joins TRBV12-3 or TRBV12-4 to TRBJ1-3; D remains ambiguous. The CDR3 length is 14 residues.

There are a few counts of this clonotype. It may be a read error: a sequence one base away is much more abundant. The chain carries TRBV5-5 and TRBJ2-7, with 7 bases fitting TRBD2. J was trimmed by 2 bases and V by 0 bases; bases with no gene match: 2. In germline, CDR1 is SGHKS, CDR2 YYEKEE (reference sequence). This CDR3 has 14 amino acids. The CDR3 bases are TGTGCCAGCAGCTTGGTGGCGGGAGCCTACGAGCAGTACTTC. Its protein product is CASSLVAGAYEQYF.

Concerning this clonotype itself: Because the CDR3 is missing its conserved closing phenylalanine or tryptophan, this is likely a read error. CDR3 sequence: CSAVAGSNTGELFS. In DNA form, the CDR3 reads TGTAGCGCCGTAGCGGGTTCGAACACCGGGGAGCTGTTTTCT. The chain has TRBV29-1 and TRBJ2-2, with 7 nucleotides matching TRBD2. Looked up from germline, CDR1 is SQVTM and CDR2 is ANQGSEA. This CDR3 is 14 amino acids long.

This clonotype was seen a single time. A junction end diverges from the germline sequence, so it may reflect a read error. Here the CDR3 DNA reads TGCAGCGTTGAGGAATTAGCGGGAGGGAATGATCAGTTCTTT. Translating it yields CSVEELAGGNDQFF. V is TRBV29-1 and J is TRBJ2-1, with 11 nucleotides matching TRBD2. The length of the CDR3 is 14 residues. Germline V lookup: CDR1 SQVTM, CDR2 ANQGSEA.

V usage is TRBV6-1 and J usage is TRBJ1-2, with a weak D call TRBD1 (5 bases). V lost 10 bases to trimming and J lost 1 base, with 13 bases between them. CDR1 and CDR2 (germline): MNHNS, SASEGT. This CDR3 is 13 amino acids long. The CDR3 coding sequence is TGTGCCATCGGACCAGGGTTTAACTATGGCTACACCTTC. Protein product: CAIGPGFNYGYTF.

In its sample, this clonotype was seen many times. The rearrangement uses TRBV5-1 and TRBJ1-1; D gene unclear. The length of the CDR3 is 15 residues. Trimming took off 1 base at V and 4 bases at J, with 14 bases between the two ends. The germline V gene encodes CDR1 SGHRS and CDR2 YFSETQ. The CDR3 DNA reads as TGCGCCAGCAGCTTGAAGGCGGGGTGGGGCACTGAAGCTTTCTTT. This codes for CASSLKAGWGTEAFF.

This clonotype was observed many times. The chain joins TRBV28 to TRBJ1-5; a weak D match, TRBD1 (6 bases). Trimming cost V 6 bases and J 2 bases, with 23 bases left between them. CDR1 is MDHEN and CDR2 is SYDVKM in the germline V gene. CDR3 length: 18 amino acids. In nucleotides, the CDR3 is TGTGCCAGCAGGCCGCGAGGGGTGGGGACAATCCGCAATCAGCCCCAGCATTTT. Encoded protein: CASRPRGVGTIRNQPQHF.

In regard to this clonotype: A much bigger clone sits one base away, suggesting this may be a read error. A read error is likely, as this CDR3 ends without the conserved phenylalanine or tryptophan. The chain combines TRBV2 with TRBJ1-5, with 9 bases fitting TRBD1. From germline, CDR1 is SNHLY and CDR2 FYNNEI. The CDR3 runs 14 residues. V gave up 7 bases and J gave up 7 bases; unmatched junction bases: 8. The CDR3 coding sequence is TGTGCCAGCAAGGCGGGACAGGGCGGACAGCCCCAGCATTCT. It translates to CASKAGQGGQPQHS.

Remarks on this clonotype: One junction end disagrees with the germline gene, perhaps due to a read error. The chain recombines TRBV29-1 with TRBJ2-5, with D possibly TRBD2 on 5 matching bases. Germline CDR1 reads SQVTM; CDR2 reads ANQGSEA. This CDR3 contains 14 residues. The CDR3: CSVEVATKQETLYF. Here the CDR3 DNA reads TGCAGCGTTGAAGTTGCGACTAAACAAGAGACCCTGTACTTC.

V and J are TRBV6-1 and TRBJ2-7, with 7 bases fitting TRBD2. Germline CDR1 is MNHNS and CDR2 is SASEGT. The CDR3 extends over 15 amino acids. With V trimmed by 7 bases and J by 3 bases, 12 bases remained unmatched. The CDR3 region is CASNDGGSTLYEQYF. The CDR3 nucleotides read TGTGCCAGCAATGACGGCGGGAGTACCCTCTACGAGCAGTACTTC.

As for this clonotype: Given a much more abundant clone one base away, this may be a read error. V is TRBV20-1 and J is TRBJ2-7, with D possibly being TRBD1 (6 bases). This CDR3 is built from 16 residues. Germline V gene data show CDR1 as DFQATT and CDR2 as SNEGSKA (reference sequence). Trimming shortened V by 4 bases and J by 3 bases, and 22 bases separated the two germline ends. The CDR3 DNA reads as TGCAGTGCTATTGCTAACCTAGACAGGCTCGGCTACGAGCAGTACTTC. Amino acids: CSAIANLDRLGYEQYF.

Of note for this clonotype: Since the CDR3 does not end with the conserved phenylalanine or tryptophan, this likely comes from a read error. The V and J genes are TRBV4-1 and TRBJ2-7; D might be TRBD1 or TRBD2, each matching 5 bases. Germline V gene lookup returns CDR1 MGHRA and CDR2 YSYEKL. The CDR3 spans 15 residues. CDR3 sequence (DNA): TGCGCCAGCAGCCAAGATCAGGGACGACACTACGAACAGTACCTC. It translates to CASSQDQGRHYEQYL.